This is a list of T cell receptor beta chains from one sample in a study of early T cells in non-severe SARS-CoV-2 infection. A single record per CDR3 protein comes from TCRdb applying MiXCR to the 5' RACE reads. The sample contains approximately 100,000 distinct CDR3 sequences, 14% of which appear only once. Sample: whole blood. Receptors originate from an adult who was a healthcare worker with PCR-confirmed SARS-CoV-2 infection or an uninfected control (not recorded which). The CDR3 runs from the conserved cysteine through the conserved F or W. Size tells how often a clone was seen (once, few, many) or the class of an expanded clone, and some rows leave it out.

>TRBV21-1|NA
CASNLGQERIQPQHF
>TRBV9|NA
CASSVGGDSNQPQHF
>TRBV7-6|few
CASSLSWQIGYTF
>TRBV5-4|many
CASSFARDEGTQYF
>TRBV25-1|many
CASSGAGGDPLGEQYF
>TRBV6-5|many
CASSYSSGRARKF
>TRBV20-1|NA
CSAAGVNTEAFF
>TRBV29-1|few
CSVEEGWGTEAFF
>TRBV2|NA
CASSWTRRGSYEQYF
>TRBV10-1|NA
CASSESRRGQFF
>TRBV24-1|NA
CATAFKGRSCTKNIQYF
>TRBV10-3|few
CAISARDYEQYF
>TRBV12-5|many
CASGLPGTGFGYTF
>TRBV29-1|few
CSAGEGDNEQFF
>TRBV7-8|few
CASSLGGASGGPNAYNEQFF
>TRBV11-2|many
CASSFWRAADEQYF
>TRBV30|NA
CAWSPDRDYGYTF
>TRBV7-3|NA
CASSLAGGASYEQYF
>TRBV6-2/TRBV6-3|NA
CASTLTRGTYGYTF
>TRBV20-1|NA
CSAINRGLNTEAFF
>TRBV19|NA
CASIRQGYYGYTF
>TRBV7-2|NA
CASSAVSGGYTGELFF
>TRBV20-1|few
CSARTELYGNEQFF
>TRBV20-1|many
CSARGGTGMGTEAFF
>TRBV2|NA
CASSYDLQETQYF
>TRBV4-2|few
CASSQGTRGANIQYF
>TRBV4-3|few
CASSRSSANVLTF
>TRBV5-1|many
CASSLEGVGNTIYF
>TRBV5-4|NA
CASSLEGPDTGELFF
>TRBV2|once
CASSESPGGLSQPQHF
>TRBV9|few
CASSPHGATSSYNEQFF
>TRBV23-1|few
CASSTTGQGVGNEQFF
>TRBV6-6|NA
CASRGRESSGANVLTF
>TRBV11-2|NA
CASSSLAEGETQYF
>TRBV25-1|few
CASSVSAADTQYF
>TRBV7-9|NA
CASSPGTATDTQYF
>TRBV20-1|medium-sized
CSAISGEPYEQYF
>TRBV4-2|medium-sized
CASSQVGESADTQYF
>TRBV4-1|NA
CASSLRLAGEGGDTQYF
>TRBV7-8|few
CASSLAQNRNREQYF
>TRBV10-2|NA
CASSERRDTQYF
>TRBV28|NA
CASSLKGYGYTF
>TRBV11-1|NA
CASSSTTGTATTF
>TRBV7-2|NA
CASREDSPLHF
>TRBV7-9|few
CASSFRTVASGANVLTF
>TRBV4-2|few
CASSPDRGGGYTF
>TRBV12-3/TRBV12-4|few
CASSHTGRRTKNIQYF
>TRBV11-2|NA
CASSLGTYTDTQYF
>TRBV7-9|NA
CASSKDRGSPDTQYF
>TRBV6-5|NA
CASTVRGLNTEAFF
>TRBV6-1|NA
CASSVRPIGPQHF
>TRBV19|few
CASSAQGLAGDTQYF
>TRBV9|many
CASTPDSYEQYF
>TRBV28|many
CASSRTGANVLTF
>TRBV20-1|many
CSARVNTEAFF
>TRBV28|few
CASRVGQDYYEQYF
>TRBV9|NA
CASSVGDMAEQYF
>TRBV5-6|few
CASSRDRGRSNQPQHF